This TCR beta chain originates from a study of blood T cells in healthy people across ages. Overall study: Template switching captured about one barcoded beta molecule per two T cells. General study points: Unsorted PBMCs ruled out conclusive naive versus antigen-experienced comparison. TCR beta diversity, measured per million T cells, fell in a roughly linear way with age.

Remarks on this clonotype: Its antigen remains unknown.

The CDR3 spans 12 residues. CDR1 is DFQATT, CDR2 SNEGSKA, per germline (reference sequence). It was with a sample-barcoded 5' primer and a J-beta primer mix that a second PCR of roughly 7 to 12 cycles was run. TCRdb itself ran the 5' RACE reads through MiXCR, one entry per CDR3 protein. This sample has approximately 690,000 distinct CDR3 sequences, with roughly 41% found just once. The sample comprised blood. The sequence came from a man older than 75 in good health. The chain couples TRBV20-1 to TRBJ2-4; D not certain. TRBJ2-7 explains the end of the DNA better; the J call may be wrong. Here the CDR3 DNA reads TGCAGTGCTAGAGGACCGGTCTACGAGCAGTACTTC. It translates to CSARGPVYEQYF.